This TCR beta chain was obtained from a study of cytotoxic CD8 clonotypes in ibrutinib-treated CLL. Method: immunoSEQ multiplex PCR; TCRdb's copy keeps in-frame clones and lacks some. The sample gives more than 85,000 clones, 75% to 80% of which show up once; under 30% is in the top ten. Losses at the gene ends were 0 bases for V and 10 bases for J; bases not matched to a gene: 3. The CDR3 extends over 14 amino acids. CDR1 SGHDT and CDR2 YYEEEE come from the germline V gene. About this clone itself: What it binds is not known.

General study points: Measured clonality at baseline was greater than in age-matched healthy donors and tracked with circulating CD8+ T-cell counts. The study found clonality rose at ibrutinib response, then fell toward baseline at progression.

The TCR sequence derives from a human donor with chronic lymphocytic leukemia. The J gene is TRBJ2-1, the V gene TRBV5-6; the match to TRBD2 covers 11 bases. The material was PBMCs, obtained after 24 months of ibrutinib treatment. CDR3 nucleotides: TGTGCCAGCAGCTTGGACTGGACTAGCGGGGAGCAGTTCTTC. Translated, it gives CASSLDWTSGEQFF.